These 13 T cell receptor beta chains share one sample of origin, sequenced in a study of cytomegalovirus exposure and HLA in healthy donors. PCR involved 60 Vbeta and 13 Jbeta primers. Method: immunoSEQ multiplex PCR; TCRdb's copy keeps in-frame clones and lacks some. Of 65,000 to 70,000 clones listed, roughly four fifths were seen once; the top ten hold 7% to 9.5%. Sequencing used PBMCs. These TCRs come from a woman in her twenties or thirties in good health and CMV-seropositive.

This chain connects TRBV5-6 to TRBJ2-6; possibly TRBD1 for D (5 bases). This CDR3 is 15 amino acids long. Germline CDR1 and CDR2: SGHDT and YYEEEE. Trimming removed 3 bases at V and 2 bases at J, with 9 bases between. The CDR3 here is CASSSSGPGANVLTF. Written as DNA, the CDR3 is TGTGCCAGCAGCTCCTCAGGGCCTGGGGCCAACGTCCTGACTTTC.

The CDR3: CASSIGQGWQEPQHF. The CDR3 DNA reads as TGTGCCAGTAGTATTGGTCAGGGGTGGCAAGAGCCCCAGCATTTT. The chain uses TRBV19 and TRBJ1-5, with a weak D call TRBD1 (6 bases). Per germline, CDR1 LNHDA and CDR2 SQIVND (reference sequence). CDR3 length: 15 residues. Deletions cut 3 bases from V and 8 bases from J, with 17 bases between.

This clone has just one count. CDR3: CASSFNRGRGETQYF. CDR3 nucleotides: TGTGCCAGCAGCTTTAACAGGGGGCGCGGGGAGACCCAGTACTTC. This chain uses TRBV13 with TRBJ2-5; 9 bases fit TRBD1. CDR3 length: 15 residues. V shed 3 bases, J shed 5 bases, and the junction held 7 bases outside the gene matches. Germline-derived CDR1 and CDR2 are PRHDT and FYEKMQ (reference sequence).

The sample holds one count of this clone. The chain links TRBV29-1 to TRBJ1-2, with TRBD1 matching over 10 bases. Germline CDR1 reads SQVTM; CDR2 reads ANQGSEA. The CDR3 totals 17 residues. V lost 3 bases and J lost 3; bases outside the gene matches: 13. In DNA, the CDR3 is TGCAGCGTTGAGGGTCCCGGACAGGGGGTCGCGGACTATGGCTACACCTTC. Its protein product is CSVEGPGQGVADYGYTF.

The sample holds a few counts of this clone. The chain employs TRBV6-5 and TRBJ1-4, with D hard to call. V was trimmed by 5 bases and J by 0 bases, leaving 10 bases between them. Germline-derived CDR1 and CDR2 are MNHEY and SVGAGI. The CDR3 covers 15 residues. The CDR3 coding sequence is TGTGCCAGCAGTGCGAGCCCGGCAACTAATGAAAAACTGTTTTTT. This sequence encodes CASSASPATNEKLFF.

The chain employs TRBV9 and TRBJ2-1, with 8 bases fitting TRBD2. CDR1 is SGDLS and CDR2 is YYNGEE in the germline V gene. J was trimmed by 8 bases and V by 0 bases; bases with no gene match: 1. This CDR3 has 13 residues. CDR3 residues: CASSVAGRDEQFF. The CDR3, as DNA: TGTGCCAGCAGCGTAGCCGGGAGGGATGAGCAGTTCTTC. The full variable domain, completed using reference TRBV9 and TRBJ2-1, is DSGVTQTPKHLITATGQRVTLRCSPRSGDLSVYWYQQSLDQGLQFLIQYYNGEERAKGNILERFSAQQFPDLHSELNLSSLELGDSALYFCASSVAGRDEQFFGPGTRLTVL.

This clone is a singleton in its sample. The chain employs TRBV7-8 and TRBJ2-1; D possibly corresponds to TRBD1 (7 bases). V gave up 4 bases and J gave up 7 bases, with 14 bases separating them. CDR1 and CDR2 (germline): SGHVS, FQNEAQ. The CDR3 runs to 14 residues. CDR3 region: CASSSRGRMNEQFF. The DNA for the CDR3 is TGTGCCAGCAGCTCCAGGGGGAGGATGAATGAGCAGTTCTTC.

The chain has TRBV25-1 and TRBJ2-1; D possibly corresponds to TRBD2 (6 bases). V was clipped by 1 base and J by 6 bases, with 10 bases between them. CDR3 size: 14 residues. The germline CDR1 and CDR2 sequences are MGHDK and SYGVNS. CDR3 in amino acids: CASSESGLSNEQFF. The CDR3 bases are TGTGCCAGCAGTGAATCGGGACTCAGCAATGAGCAGTTCTTC.

The V and J genes are TRBV19 and TRBJ2-1, with TRBD2 identical over 7 bases. The CDR3 spans 17 residues. Germline lookup yields CDR1 LNHDA and CDR2 SQIVND (reference sequence). V was clipped by 1 base and J by 7 bases; unmatched bases: 13. The CDR3 reads CASSIVGGGPPFNEQFF. The CDR3 coding sequence is TGTGCCAGTAGTATAGTGGGGGGAGGGCCCCCTTTTAATGAGCAGTTCTTC. The full variable domain, with the rest looked up from reference TRBV19 and TRBJ2-1, is DGGITQSPKYLFRKEGQNVTLSCEQNLNHDAMYWYRQDPGQGLRLIYYSQIVNDFQKGDIAEGYSVSREKKESFPLTVTSAQKNPTAFYLCASSIVGGGPPFNEQFFGPGTRLTVL.

The rearrangement uses TRBV28 and TRBJ2-5; 8 nucleotides match TRBD1. The J call may be wrong; the DNA end is better matched by TRBJ2-7. This CDR3 spans 14 amino acids. Germline V CDR1 and CDR2: MDHEN, SYDVKM. The CDR3 DNA is TGTGCCAGCAGTCCCGGGACAGGACCCTACGAGCAGTACTTC. It translates to CASSPGTGPYEQYF.

J is TRBJ2-1 and V is TRBV4-3; 11 bases fit TRBD2. This CDR3 is built from 15 residues. Germline CDR1 LGHNA, CDR2 YSLEER. The junction had 7 bases not matched to a gene; V was cut back by 4 bases and J by 8 bases. DNA of the CDR3: TGCGCCAGCAGCCCCTTAGCGGGAGGGAACGATGAGCAGTTCTTC. It encodes CASSPLAGGNDEQFF.

The V call is TRBV6-5, the J call TRBJ2-1; TRBD2 matches 9 bases. The J segment lost 7 bases and the V segment lost 4 bases, leaving 8 bases of the junction unmatched. This CDR3 is built from 15 residues. Germline assignment: CDR1 MNHEY and CDR2 SVGAGI. The CDR3 bases are TGTGCCAGCAGTTGGCCCGGGACTAGCAATAATGAGCAGTTCTTC. Protein sequence: CASSWPGTSNNEQFF.

This clone was seen just once. The chain recombines TRBV9 with TRBJ2-7; TRBD1 matches at 7 bases. Losses at the gene ends were 3 bases for V and 5 bases for J; bases not matched to a gene: 2. This CDR3 contains 12 residues. The germline CDR1 and CDR2 sequences are SGDLS and YYNGEE. The CDR3 reads CASSDQGDEQYF. CDR3 nucleotide sequence: TGTGCCAGCAGCGATCAGGGGGACGAGCAGTACTTC. Complete variable domain (other parts from reference TRBV9 and TRBJ2-7): DSGVTQTPKHLITATGQRVTLRCSPRSGDLSVYWYQQSLDQGLQFLIQYYNGEERAKGNILERFSAQQFPDLHSELNLSSLELGDSALYFCASSDQGDEQYFGPGTRLTVT.